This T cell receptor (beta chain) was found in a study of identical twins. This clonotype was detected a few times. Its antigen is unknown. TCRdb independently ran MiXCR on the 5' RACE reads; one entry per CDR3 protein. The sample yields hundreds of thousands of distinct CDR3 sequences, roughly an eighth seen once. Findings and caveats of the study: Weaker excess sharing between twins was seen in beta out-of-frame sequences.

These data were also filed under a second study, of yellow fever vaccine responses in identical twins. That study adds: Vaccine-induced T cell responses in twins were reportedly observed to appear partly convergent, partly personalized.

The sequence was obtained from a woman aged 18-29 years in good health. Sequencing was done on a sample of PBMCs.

The CDR3 loop reads CATSRKWSEAETQYF. In nucleotides, the CDR3 is TGTGCCACCAGCAGAAAGTGGTCCGAGGCAGAGACCCAGTACTTC. The chain combines TRBV15 with TRBJ2-5; D is ambiguous. There are 15 residues in the CDR3. Germline V lookup: CDR1 LNHNV, CDR2 YYDKDF (reference sequence). V lost 2 bases to trimming and J lost 4 bases, with 14 bases between them.